This T cell receptor (beta chain) is drawn from a study of T cell repertoires in cytomegalovirus infection. One entry per CDR3 protein, called by TCRdb with MiXCR from the reads. This sample has some 280,000 distinct CDR3 sequences, with around 15% found just once. The germline CDR1 and CDR2 sequences are SGHVS and FNYEAQ. V lost 1 base, J lost 3 bases, and 10 bases stayed unmatched. The CDR3 is made up of 17 amino acids. This clonotype has at least ten counts. The sequencing input was PBMCs. This chain connects TRBV7-6 to TRBJ2-7; 9 bases fit TRBD1. The sequence was obtained from a human donor in good health (CMV status not recorded). Some clones in this sample may be carry-over from other donors' samples. In DNA, the CDR3 is TGTGCCAGCAGCTTAGGGCCCGGGACAGGGCTCGTCTACGAGCAGTACTTC. Translated, it gives CASSLGPGTGLVYEQYF.